Here is one TCR beta chain with its context. In the source study's methods: For nucleated cells, counts were estimated from reference gene primer amplification. Here immunoSEQ multiplex PCR was the method, and the copy in TCRdb shows in-frame clones only, minus some. Clone size and V and J calls were adopted from that table, with D and trimming inferred from the DNA. The sample has approximately 250,000 clones, roughly 89% seen once. The data are from a study of blood T cell repertoires in COVID-19. Across the study: Spain, Italy and the United States supplied samples that represented acute and convalescent COVID-19. PBMCs, B-cell-depleted T cells, or T cells provided the cDNA or gDNA that made up the material.

The recovered donors of Cohort 3 showed two negative PCRs, clearance, or symptom resolution. Sequenced material: PBMCs or T cells enriched from blood (not recorded which). The TCR originated in a woman younger than 45 who had recovered from COVID-19.

CDR3 region: CASIPWGAGGETQYF. The CDR3 coding sequence is TGTGCCAGCATTCCTTGGGGAGCGGGAGGGGAGACCCAGTACTTC. V is TRBV21-1 and J is TRBJ2-5; the D call TRBD2 from the table was never checked on the DNA. TRBV21-1 is a listed pseudogene. This CDR3 region has 15 residues.